This T cell receptor beta chain was sequenced in a study of identical twins. The cDNA had a unique molecular identifier and a template-switch universal primer site. TCRdb re-called the 5' RACE reads with MiXCR, one entry per CDR3 protein. Of a few hundred thousand distinct CDR3 sequences listed, approximately 10% were seen once; the top ten hold roughly 3.2%. This clonotype showed up many times. The CDR3 is 13 amino acids. The V segment lost 5 bases and the J segment 4 bases; nucleotides outside the gene matches: 6. Germline V CDR1 and CDR2: DFQATT, SNEGSKA (reference sequence). This same sample was also part of a study on yellow fever vaccine responses in identical twins.

Sequencing used PBMCs. This TCR came from a woman younger than 30 in good health. The chain carries TRBV20-1 and TRBJ2-7, with 9 bases that match TRBD2. The CDR3 loop is CSAASGIGYEQYF. The CDR3 DNA is TGCAGTGCTGCTAGCGGGATAGGGTACGAGCAGTACTTC.